The clone carrying this T cell receptor (beta chain) was seen once. This sample is part of a study of blood T cell repertoires in COVID-19. For the study at large: Samples came from the United States, Italy and Spain, spanning acute and convalescent COVID-19. In each case, the material was cDNA or gDNA derived from T cells, B-cell-depleted T cells, or PBMCs.

CDR3 length equals 14 residues. Germline CDR1 and CDR2: SGHTA and FQGNSA. The V end lost 4 bases, the J end lost 2 bases, and 12 bases lay between the germline ends. Participants spanned ages about 18 to 90 years and resided in roughly 22 US areas. Clinical history reported by participants formed the basis on which cohorts were assigned. The data were produced by immunoSEQ multiplex PCR, yet TCRdb's version contains in-frame clones alone and is incomplete. This sample carries more than 300,000 clones, more than 70% of them seen once, and the ten largest clones take 1.2%. The chain has TRBV7-2 and TRBJ2-7, with D perhaps TRBD2 (6 bases). This sequence was found in a woman younger than 30 who had recovered from COVID-19. Source material: PBMCs or T cells enriched from blood (not recorded which). CDR3 in amino acids: CASSSWRGPYEQYF. In nucleotides, the CDR3 is TGTGCCAGCAGCTCATGGAGGGGCCCCTACGAGCAGTACTTC. The full variable domain, its missing parts supplied by reference TRBV7-2 and TRBJ2-7, is GAGVSQSPSNKVTEKGKDVELRCDPISGHTALYWYRQSLGQGLEFLIYFQGNSAPDKSGLPSDRFSAERTGGSVSTLTIQRTQQEDSAVYLCASSSWRGPYEQYFGPGTRLTVT.